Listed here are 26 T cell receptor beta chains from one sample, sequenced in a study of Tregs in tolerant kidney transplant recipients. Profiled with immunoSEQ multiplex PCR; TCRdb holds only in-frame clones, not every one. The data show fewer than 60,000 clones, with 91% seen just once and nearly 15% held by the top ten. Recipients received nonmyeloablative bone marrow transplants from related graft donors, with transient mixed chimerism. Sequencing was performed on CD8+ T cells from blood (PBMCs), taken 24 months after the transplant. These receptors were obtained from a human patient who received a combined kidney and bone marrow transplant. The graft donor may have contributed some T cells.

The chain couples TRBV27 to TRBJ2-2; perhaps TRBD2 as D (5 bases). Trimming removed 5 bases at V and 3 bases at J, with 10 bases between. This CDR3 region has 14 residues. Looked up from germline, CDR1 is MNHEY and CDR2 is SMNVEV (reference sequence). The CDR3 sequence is CASSRGPDTGELFF. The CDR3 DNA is TGTGCCAGCAGTCGAGGGCCGGACACCGGGGAGCTGTTTTTT.

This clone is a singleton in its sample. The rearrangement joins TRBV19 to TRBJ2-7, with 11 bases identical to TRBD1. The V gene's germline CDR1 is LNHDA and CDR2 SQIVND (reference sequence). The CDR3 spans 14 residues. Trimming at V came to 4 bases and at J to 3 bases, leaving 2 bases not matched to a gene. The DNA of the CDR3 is TGTGCCAGTAGTAAAGGGACAGGGGGCTACGAGCAGTACTTC. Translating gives CASSKGTGGYEQYF.

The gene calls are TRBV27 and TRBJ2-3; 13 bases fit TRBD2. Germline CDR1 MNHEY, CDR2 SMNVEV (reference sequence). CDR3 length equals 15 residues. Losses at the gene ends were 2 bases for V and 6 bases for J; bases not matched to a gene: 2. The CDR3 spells CASSLGLAGVDTQYF. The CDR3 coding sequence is TGTGCCAGCAGTTTAGGACTAGCGGGAGTCGATACGCAGTATTTT.

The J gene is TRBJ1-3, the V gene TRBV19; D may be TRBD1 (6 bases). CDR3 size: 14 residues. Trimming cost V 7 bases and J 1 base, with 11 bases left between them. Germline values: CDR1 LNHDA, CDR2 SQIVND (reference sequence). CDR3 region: CASNVGGSGNTIYF. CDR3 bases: TGTGCCAGTAATGTAGGGGGTTCTGGAAACACCATATATTTT.

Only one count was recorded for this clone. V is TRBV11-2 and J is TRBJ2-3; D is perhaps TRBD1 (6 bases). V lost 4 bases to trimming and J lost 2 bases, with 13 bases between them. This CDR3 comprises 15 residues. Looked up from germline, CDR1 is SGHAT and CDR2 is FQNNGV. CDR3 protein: CASSYVAGATDTQYF. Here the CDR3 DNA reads TGTGCCAGCAGCTACGTGGCAGGGGCCACAGATACGCAGTATTTT.

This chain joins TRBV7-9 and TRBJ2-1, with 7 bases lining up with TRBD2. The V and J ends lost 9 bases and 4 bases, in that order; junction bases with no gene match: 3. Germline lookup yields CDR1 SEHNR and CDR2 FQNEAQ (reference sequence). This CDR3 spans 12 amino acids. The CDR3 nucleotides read TGTGCCAGTGCGCGGGAGTACAATGAGCAGTTCTTC. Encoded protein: CASAREYNEQFF. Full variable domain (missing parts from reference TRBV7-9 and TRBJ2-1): DTGVSQNPRHKITKRGQNVTFRCDPISEHNRLYWYRQTLGQGPEFLTYFQNEAQLEKSRLLSDRFSAERPKGSFSTLEIQRTEQGDSAMYLCASAREYNEQFFGPGTRLTVL.

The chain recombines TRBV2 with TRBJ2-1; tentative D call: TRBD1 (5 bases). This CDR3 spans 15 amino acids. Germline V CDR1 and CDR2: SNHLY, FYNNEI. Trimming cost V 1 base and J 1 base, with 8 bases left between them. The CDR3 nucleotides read TGTGCCAGCAGTGAAGGAACAGGATCCTACAATGAGCAGTTCTTC. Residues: CASSEGTGSYNEQFF.

The DNA for the CDR3 is TGTGCCAGCAGCCACATCGGCGGGAACACCGGGGAGCTGTTTTTT. Protein sequence: CASSHIGGNTGELFF. This rearrangement joins TRBV7-3 to TRBJ2-2, with unresolved D. Germline V gives CDR1 SGHTA, CDR2 FQGTGA. Between the trimmed V and J ends, which lost 5 bases and 1 base, there was a span of 11 bases. There are 15 residues in the CDR3.

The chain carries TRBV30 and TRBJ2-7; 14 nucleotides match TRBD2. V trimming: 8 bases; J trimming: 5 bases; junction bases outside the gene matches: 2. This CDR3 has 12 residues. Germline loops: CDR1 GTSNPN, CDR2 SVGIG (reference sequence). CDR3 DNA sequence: TGTGCCGTGGGACTAGCGGGGGACGAGCAGTACTTC. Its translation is CAVGLAGDEQYF.

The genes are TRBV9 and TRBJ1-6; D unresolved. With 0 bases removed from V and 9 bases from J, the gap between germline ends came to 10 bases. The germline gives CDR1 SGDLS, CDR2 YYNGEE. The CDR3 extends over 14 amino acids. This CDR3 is CASSVGAGGSPLHF. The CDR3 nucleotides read TGTGCCAGCAGCGTAGGCGCCGGAGGTTCACCCCTCCACTTT.

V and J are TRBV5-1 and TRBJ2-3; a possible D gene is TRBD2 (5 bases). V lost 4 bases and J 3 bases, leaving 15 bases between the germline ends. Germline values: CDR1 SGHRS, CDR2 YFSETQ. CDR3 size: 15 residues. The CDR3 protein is CASSPPVRGTDTQYF. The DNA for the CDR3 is TGCGCCAGCAGCCCGCCCGTTCGGGGAACAGATACGCAGTATTTT. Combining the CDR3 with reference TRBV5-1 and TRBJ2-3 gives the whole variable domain KAGVTQTPRYLIKTRGQQVTLSCSPISGHRSVSWYQQTPGQGLQFLFEYFSETQRNKGNFPGRFSGRQFSNSRSEMNVSTLELGDSALYLCASSPPVRGTDTQYFGPGTRLTVL.

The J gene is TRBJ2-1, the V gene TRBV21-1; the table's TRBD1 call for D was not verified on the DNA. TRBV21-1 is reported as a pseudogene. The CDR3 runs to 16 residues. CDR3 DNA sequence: TGTGCCAGCAGGTTCCAGGGGGCAAAGGGGTACAATGAGCAGTTCTTC. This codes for CASRFQGAKGYNEQFF.

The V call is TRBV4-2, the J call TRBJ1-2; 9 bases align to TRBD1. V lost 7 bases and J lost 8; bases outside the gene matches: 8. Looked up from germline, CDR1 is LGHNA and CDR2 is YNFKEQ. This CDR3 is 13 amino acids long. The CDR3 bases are TGTGCCAGCACCCCAGGGACAGGGCAAGGCTACACCTTC. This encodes CASTPGTGQGYTF.

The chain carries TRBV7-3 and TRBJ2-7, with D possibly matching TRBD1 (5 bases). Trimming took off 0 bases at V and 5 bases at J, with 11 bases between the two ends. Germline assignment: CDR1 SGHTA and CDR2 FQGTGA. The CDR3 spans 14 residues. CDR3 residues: CASSLTGSRDEQYF. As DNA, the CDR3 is TGTGCCAGCAGCTTAACTGGATCCAGGGACGAGCAGTACTTC.

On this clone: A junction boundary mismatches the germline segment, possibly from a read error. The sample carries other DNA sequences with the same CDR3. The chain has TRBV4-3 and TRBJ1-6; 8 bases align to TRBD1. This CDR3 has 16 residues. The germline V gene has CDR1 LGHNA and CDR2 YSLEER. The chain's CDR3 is CASSEDRGPWNSPLHF. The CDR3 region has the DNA TGCGCCAGCAGCGAAGACAGGGGCCCGTGGAATTCCCCCCTCCACTTT.

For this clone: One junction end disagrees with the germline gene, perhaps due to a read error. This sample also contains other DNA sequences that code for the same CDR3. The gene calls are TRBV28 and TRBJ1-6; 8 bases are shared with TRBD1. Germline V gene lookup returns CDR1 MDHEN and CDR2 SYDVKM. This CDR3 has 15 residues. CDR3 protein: CASEGQGRANSPLHF. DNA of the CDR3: TGTGCCAGTGAAGGACAGGGAAGGGCTAATTCCCCCCTCCACTTT.

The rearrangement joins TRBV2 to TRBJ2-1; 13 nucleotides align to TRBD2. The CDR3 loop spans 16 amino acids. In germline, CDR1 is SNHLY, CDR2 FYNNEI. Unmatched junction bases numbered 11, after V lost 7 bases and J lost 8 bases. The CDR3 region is CASKSILAGGRHEQFF. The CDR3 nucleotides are TGTGCCAGCAAATCGATACTAGCGGGAGGGAGGCATGAGCAGTTCTTC.

This CDR3 is CASSVSGSQETQYF. The CDR3 bases are TGTGCCAGCAGCGTAAGCGGGAGCCAAGAGACCCAGTACTTC. The gene calls are TRBV9 and TRBJ2-5; 8 bases fit TRBD2. Looked up from germline, CDR1 is SGDLS and CDR2 is YYNGEE. Losses at the gene ends were 1 base for V and 1 base for J; bases not matched to a gene: 0. This CDR3 has 14 amino acids.

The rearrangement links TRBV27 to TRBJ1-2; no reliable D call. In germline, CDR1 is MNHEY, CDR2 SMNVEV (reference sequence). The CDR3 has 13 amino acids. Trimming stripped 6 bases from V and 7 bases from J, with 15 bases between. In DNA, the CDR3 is TGTGCCAGCAGCTCGGGGAAAGTTGGTGGCTACACCTTC. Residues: CASSSGKVGGYTF.

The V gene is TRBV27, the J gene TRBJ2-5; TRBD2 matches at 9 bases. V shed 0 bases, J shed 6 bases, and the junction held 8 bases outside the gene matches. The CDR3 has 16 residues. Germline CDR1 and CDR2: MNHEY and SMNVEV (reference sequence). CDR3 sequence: CASSLSGGGAWKTQYF. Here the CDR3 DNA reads TGTGCCAGCAGTTTATCAGGCGGGGGGGCTTGGAAGACCCAGTACTTC.

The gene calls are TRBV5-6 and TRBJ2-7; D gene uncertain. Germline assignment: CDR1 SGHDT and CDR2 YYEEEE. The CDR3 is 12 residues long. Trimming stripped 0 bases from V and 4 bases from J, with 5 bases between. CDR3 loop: CASSLEHYEQYF. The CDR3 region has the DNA TGTGCCAGCAGCTTGGAGCATTACGAGCAGTACTTC.

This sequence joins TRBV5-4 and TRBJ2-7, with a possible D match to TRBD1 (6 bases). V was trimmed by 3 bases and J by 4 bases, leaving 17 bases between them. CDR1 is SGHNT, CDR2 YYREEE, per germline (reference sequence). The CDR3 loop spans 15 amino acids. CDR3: CASSWGPGHTYEQYF. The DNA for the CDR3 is TGTGCCAGCAGCTGGGGTCCGGGACACACTTACGAGCAGTACTTC.

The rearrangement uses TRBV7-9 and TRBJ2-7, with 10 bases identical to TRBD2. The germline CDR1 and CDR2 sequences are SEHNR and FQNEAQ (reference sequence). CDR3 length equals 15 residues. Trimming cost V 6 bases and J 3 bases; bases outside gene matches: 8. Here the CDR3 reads CASSKTSGANYEQYF. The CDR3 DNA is TGTGCCAGCAGTAAAACTAGCGGGGCGAACTACGAGCAGTACTTC.

The CDR3: CASSRLAGGSNEQFF. In nucleotides, the CDR3 is TGTGCCAGCAGCCGGCTAGCGGGGGGAAGCAATGAGCAGTTCTTC. The chain employs TRBV11-2 and TRBJ2-1, with TRBD2 matching over 11 bases. Germline assignment: CDR1 SGHAT and CDR2 FQNNGV. This CDR3 has 15 residues. After removal of 5 bases from V and 6 bases from J, the junction contained 6 bases not matched to a gene.

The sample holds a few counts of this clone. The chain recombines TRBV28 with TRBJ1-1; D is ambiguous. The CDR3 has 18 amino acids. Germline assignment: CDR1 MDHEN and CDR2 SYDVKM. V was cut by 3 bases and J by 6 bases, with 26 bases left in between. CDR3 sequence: CASSFRLEVGLSAPEAFF. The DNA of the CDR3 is TGTGCCAGCAGTTTCCGTCTAGAAGTTGGACTCTCGGCCCCTGAAGCTTTCTTT.

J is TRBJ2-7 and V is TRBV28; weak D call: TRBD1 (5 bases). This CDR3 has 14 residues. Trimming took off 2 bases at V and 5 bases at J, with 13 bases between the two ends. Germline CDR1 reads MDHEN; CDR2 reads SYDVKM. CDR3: CASSLNLGADEQYF. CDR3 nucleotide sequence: TGTGCCAGCAGTTTAAATTTAGGGGCGGACGAGCAGTACTTC.